The rows below give T cell receptor beta chains drawn from one sample of a study of T cell responses to AZD1222 COVID-19 vaccine. Data came from immunoSEQ multiplex PCR; TCRdb stores just in-frame clones and leaves some out. The data contain 120,000 or so clones, roughly 90% of them singletons. Here the sequenced sample was peripheral blood, taken 28 days after the second AZD1222 dose. The receptor source for this set is an adult who received the AZD1222 COVID-19 vaccine. The CDR3 runs from the conserved cysteine through the conserved F or W. A D gene is named only where the DNA matches it firmly. For some rows the clone size is stated as once, few or many, or as a class when expanded; others skip it.

clone_size	d_call	v_call	j_call	cdr3_aa	cdr3_nt
-	TRBD2	TRBV7-7	TRBJ2-1	CASSPSGGLEQFF	TGTGCTAGCAGCCCCTCGGGGGGGCTGGAGCAGTTCTTC
-	TRBD2	TRBV3-1/TRBV3-2	TRBJ2-1	CASSPFSGGTYNEQFF	TGTGCCAGCAGTCCCTTTAGCGGGGGTACCTACAATGAGCAGTTCTTC
once	-	TRBV11-3	TRBJ2-2	CASSRRGHTGELFF	TGTGCCAGCAGTCGCAGAGGGCACACCGGGGAGCTGTTTTTT
once	-	TRBV6-2/TRBV6-3	TRBJ1-1	CASSKNWGNTEAFF	TGTGCCAGCAGCAAAAACTGGGGGAACACTGAAGCTTTCTTT
-	-	TRBV6-2/TRBV6-3	TRBJ2-5	CASSSRRAGQETQYF	TGTGCCAGCAGCTCCCGGCGAGCAGGCCAAGAGACCCAGTACTTC
-	-	TRBV29-1	TRBJ2-1	CSVEDLSRVWDNEQFF	TGCAGCGTTGAAGACCTTTCTCGAGTGTGGGACAATGAGCAGTTCTTC
-	-	TRBV29-1	TRBJ1-2	CSIEDNFNYGYTF	TGCAGCATCGAGGACAATTTTAACTATGGCTACACCTTC
once	-	TRBV10-1	TRBJ2-5	CASSESRLQETQYF	TGCGCCAGCAGTGAATCTAGACTCCAAGAGACCCAGTACTTC
-	TRBD1	TRBV28	TRBJ1-3	CASSTGGFDNTIYF	TGTGCCAGCAGTACAGGGGGCTTCGACAACACCATATATTTT
few	-	TRBV7-8	TRBJ1-5	CASSLEEGAPQHF	TGTGCCAGCAGCTTAGAGGAGGGAGCGCCCCAGCATTTT
-	-	TRBV13	TRBJ1-1	CASSQPVGTTARTEAFF	TGTGCCAGCAGCCAACCAGTCGGGACTACGGCTCGAACTGAAGCTTTCTTT
-	TRBD1	TRBV28	TRBJ1-2	CASSLKTGGGYTF	TGTGCCAGCAGTTTGAAGACAGGGGGCGGCTACACCTTC
-	TRBD2	TRBV6-2/TRBV6-3	TRBJ2-1	CASSSREAEQFF	TGTGCCAGCAGTTCACGGGAGGCTGAGCAGTTCTTC
-	TRBD2	TRBV30	TRBJ2-7	CAWSGQTSGGREQYF	TGTGCCTGGAGTGGACAGACTAGCGGGGGCCGGGAGCAGTACTTC
-	-	TRBV7-9	TRBJ1-5	CASSLGVNQPQHF	TGTGCCAGCAGTTTAGGTGTTAATCAGCCCCAGCATTTT
-	-	TRBV11-3	TRBJ2-5	CASSSPAETQYF	TGTGCCAGCAGCTCTCCGGCGGAGACCCAGTACTTC
-	-	TRBV9	TRBJ2-3	CASSVFGGGADTQYF	TGTGCCAGCAGCGTATTTGGAGGAGGCGCAGATACGCAGTATTTT
-	-	TRBV12-3/TRBV12-4	TRBJ1-4	CASSFPESEKLFF	TGTGCCAGCAGTTTCCCGGAAAGCGAAAAACTGTTTTTT
-	-	TRBV13	TRBJ2-1	CASLGTAPHEQFF	TGTGCCAGCCTGGGGACCGCCCCCCATGAGCAGTTCTTC
-	-	TRBV4-1	TRBJ2-7	CASSQELGGYEQYF	TGCGCCAGCAGCCAAGAACTGGGCGGCTACGAGCAGTACTTC
-	-	TRBV6-2/TRBV6-3	TRBJ2-5	CASSSRRGSPQETQYF	TGTGCCAGCAGTTCGAGGCGGGGTAGTCCTCAAGAGACCCAGTACTTC
-	TRBD1	TRBV6-5	TRBJ1-1	CASSYFVQGAKIFF	TGTGCCAGCAGTTACTTCGTCCAGGGGGCGAAAATTTTCTTT
few	TRBD1	TRBV4-1	TRBJ2-7	CASSQAGQSYEQYF	TGCGCCAGCAGCCAAGCGGGACAGTCCTACGAGCAGTACTTC
-	TRBD2	TRBV6-1	TRBJ2-2	CASSELRGVPGELFF	TGTGCCAGCAGTGAGCTTCGGGGGGTCCCCGGGGAGCTGTTTTTT
-	TRBD2	TRBV2	TRBJ2-5	CASKPLAGAQETQYF	TGTGCCAGCAAACCATTAGCGGGAGCCCAAGAGACCCAGTACTTC
-	TRBD1	TRBV7-9	TRBJ2-7	CASSATGGGFSEQYF	TGTGCCAGCAGCGCGACAGGGGGCGGCTTCAGCGAGCAGTACTTC
-	-	TRBV7-2	TRBJ1-2	CASSFEEGGPRRGYTF	TGTGCCAGCAGCTTTGAGGAGGGGGGACCGCGGCGTGGCTACACCTTC
-	TRBD1	TRBV3-1/TRBV3-2	TRBJ1-1	CASSQQGEMNTEAFF	TGTGCCAGCAGCCAACAGGGGGAAATGAACACTGAAGCTTTCTTT
-	TRBD1	TRBV5-1	TRBJ1-1	CASSSQGVGTEAFF	TGCGCCAGCAGCTCACAGGGGGTGGGGACTGAAGCTTTCTTT
-	-	TRBV10-3	TRBJ1-2	CAKGRRKELNYGYTF	TGTGCCAAGGGGCGAAGAAAAGAGTTAAACTATGGCTACACCTTC
-	-	TRBV5-1	TRBJ1-1	CASSFEQRGYTEAFF	TGCGCCAGCAGCTTCGAGCAAAGGGGATACACTGAAGCTTTCTTT
-	TRBD1	TRBV27	TRBJ1-1	CASSPGQLNTEAFF	TGTGCCAGCAGTCCGGGACAGCTGAACACTGAAGCTTTCTTT
-	TRBD1	TRBV24-1	TRBJ2-4	CATSDSGTASRSGKNIQYF	TGTGCCACCAGTGATTCTGGGACAGCCTCAAGATCAGGCAAAAACATTCAGTACTTC
-	-	TRBV11-2	TRBJ2-7	CASSGKGGGGLPYEQYF	TGTGCCAGCAGCGGAAAGGGGGGCGGGGGACTCCCCTACGAGCAGTACTTC
-	TRBD1	TRBV30	TRBJ1-5	CAWTAGQGYQPQHF	TGTGCCTGGACCGCGGGACAGGGATATCAGCCCCAGCATTTT
-	-	TRBV7-9	TRBJ2-7	CASSFGEGDYYEQYF	TGTGCCAGCAGCTTCGGCGAAGGGGATTACTACGAGCAGTACTTC
-	-	TRBV7-9	TRBJ2-7	CASSLFRGGYEQYF	TGTGCCAGCAGCTTATTCAGGGGGGGGTACGAGCAGTACTTC
-	-	TRBV3-1/TRBV3-2	TRBJ1-1	CASSQDWASEAFF	TGTGCCAGCAGCCAAGATTGGGCGAGTGAAGCTTTCTTT
-	-	TRBV28	TRBJ1-4	CASSWGEKLFF	TGTGCCAGCAGTTGGGGGGAAAAACTGTTTTTT
-	-	TRBV27	TRBJ2-3	CASSLWARSTDTQYF	TGTGCCAGCAGTTTATGGGCCCGAAGCACAGATACGCAGTATTTT